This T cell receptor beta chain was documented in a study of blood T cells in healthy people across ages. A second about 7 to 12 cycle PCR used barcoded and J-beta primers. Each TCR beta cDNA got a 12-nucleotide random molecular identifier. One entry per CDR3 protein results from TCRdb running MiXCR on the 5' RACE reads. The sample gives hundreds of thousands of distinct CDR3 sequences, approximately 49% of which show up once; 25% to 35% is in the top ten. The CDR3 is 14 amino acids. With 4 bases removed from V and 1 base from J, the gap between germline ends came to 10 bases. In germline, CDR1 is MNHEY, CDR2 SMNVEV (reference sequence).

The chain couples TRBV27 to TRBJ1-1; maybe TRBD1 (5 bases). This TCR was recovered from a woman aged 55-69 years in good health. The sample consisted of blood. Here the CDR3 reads CASSSTDSNTEAFF. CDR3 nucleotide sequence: TGTGCCAGCAGTTCGACAGACTCGAACACTGAAGCTTTCTTT.